This record concerns one T cell receptor (beta chain) sequence. Its antigen remains unidentified. The data are from a study of shared clonotypes between healthy human individuals. Across the whole study: The people who gave samples were two women and a few men aged 18 to 49. Per-donor plates numbered three CD4 naive, three CD4 memory, two CD8 naive and one CD8 memory.

J gave up 0 bases and V 1 base, and 5 bases lay outside the gene matches. The CDR3 consists of 16 residues. In germline, CDR1 is SGDLS, CDR2 YYNGEE. Data came from immunoSEQ multiplex PCR; TCRdb stores just in-frame clones and leaves some out. The sample shows some 1,100,000 clones, about 80% of them seen only once. Broader study findings: A generally larger estimated richness was seen in naive subsets than in memory subsets. Clonotypes shared by all four sorted-subset donors had higher generation probabilities than non-shared clonotypes.

This rearrangement joins TRBV9 to TRBJ1-1, with 8 bases identical to TRBD1. The sequencing sample was made of memory CD4+ T cells from PBMCs. The subset denotes: CD45RA-negative fraction. The sequence derives from a man younger than 35 in good health. Some clones in this sample may be carry-over from other donors' samples. The CDR3: CASSVSQGAVNTEAFF. The DNA of the CDR3 is TGTGCCAGCAGCGTAAGTCAGGGGGCCGTGAACACTGAAGCTTTCTTT. The full variable domain, rest sourced from reference TRBV9 and TRBJ1-1, is DSGVTQTPKHLITATGQRVTLRCSPRSGDLSVYWYQQSLDQGLQFLIQYYNGEERAKGNILERFSAQQFPDLHSELNLSSLELGDSALYFCASSVSQGAVNTEAFFGQGTRLTVV.